These 10 T cell receptor beta chains were all obtained from the same sample, sequenced in a study of vaccination and CD4 T cells after COVID-19. Oncomine TCR Beta short-read sequencing was applied to DNA from cultured CD4+ T cells. TCRdb used MiXCR to reprocess the PCR reads, holding one entry per CDR3 protein. The sample lists more than 15,000 distinct CDR3 sequences; 26% were seen once. Treatment denoted: roughly ten-day PBMC culture with coronavirus spike peptide pools or control peptides (ViraFEST assay). Their antigens remain unidentified. The sample was cultured CD4+ T cells from blood. Receptors originate from a human donor with COVID-19.

The CDR3 bases are TGCGCCAGCAGCTCCGCTCTGGGCCCTGGGACTGAAGCTTTCTTT. This encodes CASSSALGPGTEAFF. The V and J genes are TRBV5-1 and TRBJ1-1; no firm D call. The CDR3 is 15 amino acids. Germline values: CDR1 SGHRS, CDR2 YFSETQ. V was pared by 3 bases and J by 5 bases, with 17 bases between.

This clonotype was found a few times. The chain employs TRBV2 and TRBJ2-7; 9 bases match TRBD1. This CDR3 contains 14 residues. In germline, CDR1 is SNHLY, CDR2 FYNNEI. With 6 bases clipped from V and 3 bases from J, the junction kept 6 bases outside the gene matches. CDR3 sequence: CASSPGQGFYEQYF. For the CDR3, the DNA is TGTGCCAGCAGCCCGGGACAGGGATTCTACGAGCAGTACTTC.

This chain uses TRBV6-1 with TRBJ1-1; 8 nucleotides line up with TRBD1. The trim removed 6 bases at V and 6 bases at J, leaving 9 bases unmatched. Germline values: CDR1 MNHNS, CDR2 SASEGT. This CDR3 spans 14 amino acids. As DNA, the CDR3 is TGTGCCAGCAGGCCACAGGGGGATAGAGCTGAAGCTTTCTTT. Translation gives CASRPQGDRAEAFF.

This rearrangement joins TRBV11-1 to TRBJ2-7; TRBD2 matches 11 bases. CDR1 is SGHAT and CDR2 is FQDESV in the germline V gene (reference sequence). Trimming took 4 bases from V and 6 from J; bases not matched to a gene: 8. The CDR3 sequence is 15 residues long. CDR3 region: CASSSPTSGGFEQYF. The DNA for the CDR3 is TGTGCCAGCAGCTCCCCCACTAGCGGGGGTTTCGAGCAGTACTTC.

The rearrangement joins TRBV20-1 to TRBJ2-5; 7 bases are shared with TRBD1. Germline V gives CDR1 DFQATT, CDR2 SNEGSKA (reference sequence). The CDR3 extends over 13 amino acids. V was pared by 6 bases and J by 3 bases, with 7 bases of the junction left unmatched. CDR3 in amino acids: CSAIRQGKETQYF. The CDR3 coding sequence is TGCAGTGCAATTCGACAGGGTAAAGAGACCCAGTACTTC.

This clonotype has just a few counts. The chain recombines TRBV20-1 with TRBJ2-3; TRBD2 matches 10 bases. V shed 3 bases, J shed 4 bases, and the junction held 7 bases outside the gene matches. The germline CDR1 and CDR2 sequences are DFQATT and SNEGSKA (reference sequence). The CDR3 totals 15 residues. The CDR3 nucleotides are TGCAGTGCTAGGGGTCTAGCGGGGGCGTCAGATACGCAGTATTTT. Amino acids: CSARGLAGASDTQYF.

The table lists this clonotype with a few counts. The rearrangement joins TRBV6-1 to TRBJ2-3; D tentatively fits TRBD1 or TRBD2 (5 bases each). Germline CDR1 is MNHNS and CDR2 is SASEGT. Trimming removed 6 bases from V and 2 bases from J, with 15 bases in between. The CDR3 has 15 residues. The CDR3: CASRPSGTATDTQYF. Here the CDR3 DNA reads TGTGCCAGCAGGCCCTCCGGGACGGCCACAGATACGCAGTATTTT.

This clonotype has only a few counts. The V gene is TRBV24-1, the J gene TRBJ2-7, with D tentatively TRBD1 or TRBD2 (5 bases each). This CDR3 comprises 15 residues. The V gene lost 4 bases and the J gene lost 2 bases, with 14 bases spanning the gap. Germline V gene lookup returns CDR1 KGHDR and CDR2 SFDVKD. In DNA, the CDR3 is TGTGCCACCAGTGACCACGGGACCCCGCCCTACGAGCAGTACTTC. Its protein is CATSDHGTPPYEQYF.

Turning to this clonotype: Germline is not matched at one junction end, which may reflect a read error. The chain employs TRBV7-3 and TRBJ2-5; 7 bases fit TRBD1. The CDR3 runs 15 residues. CDR1 and CDR2 from the germline V gene are SGHTA and FQGTGA. The CDR3 reads CASSKTGQSQETQYF. The CDR3 DNA is TGCGCCAGCAGCAAAACGGGACAGTCCCAAGAGACCCAGTACTTC.

The table lists this clonotype with a few counts. V usage is TRBV20-1 and J usage is TRBJ1-5; no definite D call. The V end lost 0 bases, the J end lost 6 bases, and 15 bases lay between the germline ends. There are 15 residues in the CDR3. CDR1 is DFQATT, CDR2 SNEGSKA, per germline (reference sequence). The CDR3 here is CSARDGQVAGQPQHF. CDR3 nucleotide sequence: TGCAGTGCTAGAGATGGGCAGGTGGCAGGTCAGCCCCAGCATTTT.